The next 28 T cell receptor beta chains were all read from a single sample in a study of OX40 agonist ivuxolimab in advanced cancers. The data were produced by immunoSEQ multiplex PCR, yet TCRdb's version contains in-frame clones alone and is incomplete. The repertoire holds about 7,800 clones, with approximately 73% as singletons. The sequencing here drew on CD4+ or CD8+ T cells sorted from blood, taken in a trial of the OX40 agonist ivuxolimab. These receptors all stem from an adult with an advanced solid tumor such as melanoma, head and neck, liver or kidney cancer.

The chain combines TRBV9 with TRBJ1-2, with 9 positions matching TRBD1. The V and J ends lost 4 bases and 6 bases, in that order; junction bases with no gene match: 10. The CDR3 length is 15 residues. The germline gives CDR1 SGDLS, CDR2 YYNGEE. CDR3 bases: TGTGCCAGCAGCAGAACAGGGGGCCATGGAAATGGCTACACCTTC. It specifies CASSRTGGHGNGYTF.

This clone has more than one count but fewer than ten. One end of the junction is discordant with germline, which a read error may explain. The CDR3 here is CASTEMSGEQYF. The CDR3 region has the DNA TGCGCCAGCACTGAGATGAGTGGGGAGCAGTACTTC. The V and J genes are TRBV10-2 and TRBJ2-7; D not certain. The length of the CDR3 is 12 residues. Germline loops: CDR1 WSHSY, CDR2 SAAADI.

J is TRBJ2-1 and V is TRBV19; D is unresolved. The CDR3 is 13 amino acids. Germline V CDR1 and CDR2: LNHDA, SQIVND (reference sequence). Trimming took off 5 bases at V and 8 bases at J, with 13 bases between the two ends. CDR3 region: CASSRQLGHEQFF. The CDR3 DNA reads TGTGCCAGTAGTCGGCAGTTAGGCCATGAGCAGTTCTTC.

The rearrangement links TRBV6-1 to TRBJ2-7; 7 nucleotides match TRBD2. Germline V CDR1 and CDR2: MNHNS, SASEGT. This CDR3 spans 12 amino acids. Germline trimming cut 5 bases from V and 7 bases from J; bases unmatched to any gene: 5. The chain's CDR3 is CASSPSGGEQYF. For the CDR3, the DNA is TGTGCCAGCAGTCCCTCCGGGGGGGAGCAGTACTTC.

The chain employs TRBV2 and TRBJ2-1; 11 nucleotides match TRBD2. Germline V gene lookup returns CDR1 SNHLY and CDR2 FYNNEI. V trimming: 7 bases; J trimming: 6 bases; junction bases outside the gene matches: 8. This CDR3 region has 15 residues. This chain's CDR3 is CASKVTSGRANEQFF. The DNA of the CDR3 is TGTGCCAGCAAAGTCACTAGCGGGAGAGCCAATGAGCAGTTCTTC.

CDR3 sequence reads: CASSPHRFPYEQYF. The CDR3 bases are TGTGCCAGCAGTCCACACAGGTTCCCCTACGAGCAGTACTTC. This sequence joins TRBV2 and TRBJ2-7; TRBD1 is a possible D gene (5 bases). Germline V gives CDR1 SNHLY, CDR2 FYNNEI. CDR3 length equals 14 residues. V lost 5 bases and J 2 bases, leaving 13 bases between the germline ends.

This clone has only a few counts. The V and J genes are TRBV11-2 and TRBJ2-1; 11 nucleotides align to TRBD2. Germline trimming cut 3 bases from V and 3 bases from J; bases unmatched to any gene: 10. CDR1 is SGHAT and CDR2 is FQNNGV in the germline V gene. The CDR3 is 18 amino acids. CDR3 DNA sequence: TGTGCCAGCAGCTTTACTTCAAGGGGACTAGCGGTCTACAATGAGCAGTTCTTC. This translates into CASSFTSRGLAVYNEQFF.

The chain joins TRBV28 to TRBJ1-2; perhaps TRBD1 as D (5 bases). There are 15 residues in the CDR3. Germline V lookup: CDR1 MDHEN, CDR2 SYDVKM. V dropped 5 bases and J dropped 5 bases, with 18 bases sitting between them. This chain's CDR3 is CASSRGTRGWYGYTF. The CDR3 nucleotides are TGTGCCAGCAGTCGAGGGACGCGGGGGTGGTATGGCTACACCTTC.

The chain couples TRBV18 to TRBJ2-3; D perhaps matches TRBD1 (5 bases). The CDR3 covers 12 residues. Germline V gene sequence: CDR1 KGHSH, CDR2 LQKENI. V lost 6 bases and J 2 bases, leaving 6 bases between the germline ends. The CDR3 sequence is CASSRDTDTQYF. The CDR3 DNA reads TGTGCCAGCTCCAGGGACACAGATACGCAGTATTTT.

This clone was seen a single time. This rearrangement joins TRBV5-1 to TRBJ2-1; TRBD2 aligns across 8 bases. V lost 8 bases and J lost 6; bases outside the gene matches: 7. CDR3 length: 13 amino acids. CDR1 SGHRS and CDR2 YFSETQ come from the germline V gene. In DNA, the CDR3 is TGCGCCAGTTTCGGGGGGGCCGGCAATGAGCAGTTCTTC. Its translation: CASFGGAGNEQFF.

The V gene is TRBV5-1, the J gene TRBJ2-5; 8 nucleotides line up with TRBD1. The CDR3 loop spans 14 amino acids. Germline CDR1 and CDR2: SGHRS and YFSETQ. V lost 7 bases, J lost 2 bases, and 7 bases stayed unmatched. As DNA, the CDR3 is TGCGCCAGCTCAGGGGGCGCGGGTCAAGAGACCCAGTACTTC. This encodes CASSGGAGQETQYF.

The chain couples TRBV6-6 to TRBJ2-7, with 8 bases that match TRBD1. This CDR3 spans 14 amino acids. CDR1 is MNHNY and CDR2 is SVGAGI in the germline V gene (reference sequence). V lost 5 bases to trimming and J lost 2 bases; unmatched junction nucleotides: 5. CDR3 sequence reads: CASSPHRGTYEQYF. The CDR3, as DNA: TGTGCCAGCAGTCCACACAGGGGGACCTACGAGCAGTACTTC.

This clone was counted between two and nine times. V usage is TRBV5-4 and J usage is TRBJ2-1, with D perhaps TRBD1 (5 bases). CDR3 length: 14 amino acids. Trimming left V 0 bases short and J 4 bases short, with 8 bases between. Germline V gene sequence: CDR1 SGHNT, CDR2 YYREEE (reference sequence). The CDR3 nucleotides are TGTGCCAGCAGCTTGGAGGGGCTATACAATGAGCAGTTCTTC. Its translation: CASSLEGLYNEQFF.

The chain uses TRBV28 and TRBJ1-1; possibly TRBD1 for D (5 bases). The CDR3 runs 16 residues. Between the trimmed V and J ends, which lost 6 bases and 2 bases, there was a span of 19 bases. Germline lookup yields CDR1 MDHEN and CDR2 SYDVKM. The CDR3, as DNA: TGTGCCAGCAGGACTCAGACAGACATTATAAACACTGAAGCTTTCTTT. This translates into CASRTQTDIINTEAFF.

This chain links TRBV18 with TRBJ2-3; unclear D gene. CDR3 length: 14 residues. Germline-derived CDR1 and CDR2 are KGHSH and LQKENI. V lost 1 base and J 4 bases, leaving 9 bases between the germline ends. CDR3 amino acids: CASSPLRVPDTQYF. As DNA, the CDR3 is TGTGCCAGCTCACCACTACGGGTCCCAGATACGCAGTATTTT. Supplemented by reference TRBV18 and TRBJ2-3, the full variable domain reads NAGVMQNPRHLVRRRGQEARLRCSPMKGHSHVYWYRQLPEEGLKFMVYLQKENIIDESGMPKERFSAEFPKEGPSILRIQQVVRGDSAAYFCASSPLRVPDTQYFGPGTRLTVL.

The CDR3 sequence is CASSLGLADYNEQFF. The CDR3 bases are TGCGCCAGCAGCTTGGGACTAGCGGACTACAATGAGCAGTTCTTC. The V gene is TRBV5-1, the J gene TRBJ2-1; 9 nucleotides match TRBD2. The CDR3 runs 15 residues. Germline V lookup: CDR1 SGHRS, CDR2 YFSETQ. Losses at the gene ends were 0 bases for V and 3 bases for J; bases not matched to a gene: 1.

The rearrangement links TRBV12-5 to TRBJ2-6; D may be TRBD1 (5 bases). Per the germline V gene, CDR1 is LGHNT and CDR2 is FRNRAP. Trimming removed 5 bases at V and 5 bases at J, with 22 bases between. The CDR3 spans 18 residues. CDR3: CASGLFYAGQSRANVLTF. CDR3 coding DNA: TGTGCTAGTGGTCTTTTTTATGCAGGACAAAGTCGGGCCAACGTCCTGACTTTC.

The V call is TRBV5-1, the J call TRBJ2-5; D assignment may be TRBD1 or TRBD2 (6 bases each). Germline V gives CDR1 SGHRS, CDR2 YFSETQ. The CDR3 spans 15 residues. V lost 0 bases and J lost 0, with 9 bases in between. CDR3 coding DNA: TGCGCCAGCAGCTTGGCGGGGGCGAACCAAGAGACCCAGTACTTC. Encoded protein: CASSLAGANQETQYF.

This clone was detected once. V and J are TRBV13 and TRBJ2-1, with no clear D. V was pared by 5 bases and J by 3 bases, with 5 bases between. The CDR3 loop spans 12 amino acids. In germline, CDR1 is PRHDT, CDR2 FYEKMQ (reference sequence). CDR3 nucleotide sequence: TGTGCCAGCAGCCAAGACTACAATGAGCAGTTCTTC. It translates to CASSQDYNEQFF.

This chain joins TRBV7-6 and TRBJ1-5; D uncertain. Trimming left V 5 bases short and J 0 bases short, with 11 bases between. Germline V gene data show CDR1 as SGHVS and CDR2 as FNYEAQ. This CDR3 contains 15 residues. CDR3 region: CASSPGSYSNQPQHF. The CDR3, as DNA: TGTGCCAGCAGCCCAGGTTCCTATAGCAATCAGCCCCAGCATTTT.

The chain links TRBV19 to TRBJ1-1, with D hard to call. CDR1 and CDR2 from the germline V gene are LNHDA and SQIVND (reference sequence). CDR3 length: 14 residues. V lost 4 bases to trimming and J lost 0 bases, with 9 bases between them. The chain's CDR3 is CASSSYSLNTEAFF. The CDR3 DNA sequence: TGTGCCAGTAGTAGCTACAGCTTGAACACTGAAGCTTTCTTT.

This chain connects TRBV7-2 to TRBJ1-5; D might be TRBD1 (5 bases). In germline, CDR1 is SGHTA, CDR2 FQGNSA. CDR3 length: 13 amino acids. V shed 5 bases and J shed 9 bases, with 14 bases lying between them. CDR3 residues: CASSRKGQPPQHF. CDR3 nucleotides: TGTGCCAGCAGCAGAAAGGGGCAGCCGCCCCAGCATTTT.

The chain has TRBV4-2 and TRBJ2-7; the match to TRBD2 covers 7 bases. Germline V gene data show CDR1 as LGHNA and CDR2 as YNFKEQ. The J segment lost 7 bases and the V segment lost 0 bases, leaving 6 bases of the junction unmatched. The CDR3 sequence is 14 residues long. CDR3 nucleotide sequence: TGTGCCAGCAGCCAAGATCCGGGAGGAGGGGAGCAGTACTTC. Protein product: CASSQDPGGGEQYF.

The chain carries TRBV25-1 and TRBJ1-3; no reliable D call. Germline lookup yields CDR1 MGHDK and CDR2 SYGVNS. The ends were cut back, 1 base at V and 3 bases at J, with 16 bases in the middle. CDR3 length: 17 amino acids. Here the CDR3 DNA reads TGTGCCAGCAGTGAATCGACGATCGCTCTGGGTGGAAACACCATATATTTT. It encodes CASSESTIALGGNTIYF.

This clone was seen a handful of times. The chain couples TRBV4-1 to TRBJ2-7, with D perhaps matching TRBD1 or TRBD2 (5 bases each). This CDR3 is built from 15 residues. Germline-derived CDR1 and CDR2 are MGHRA and YSYEKL. Trimming cost V 4 bases and J 0 bases, with 13 bases left between them. CDR3 DNA sequence: TGCGCCAGCAGCCCAACCGGGACGGCCTCCTACGAGCAGTACTTC. This codes for CASSPTGTASYEQYF.

This clone was observed a few times. The rearrangement links TRBV11-3 to TRBJ2-7; 9 nucleotides match TRBD1. The CDR3 sequence is 14 residues long. J lost 5 bases, V lost 5 bases, and 7 bases had no gene match. The germline gives CDR1 SGHNT, CDR2 YENEEA. CDR3 coding DNA: TGTGCCAGCAGCCTTCGGGACAGGGAGAACGAGCAGTACTTC. Translating it yields CASSLRDRENEQYF.

V gene TRBV4-3 combines with J gene TRBJ2-2; 8 bases align to TRBD1. Germline V CDR1 and CDR2: LGHNA, YSLEER. This CDR3 is built from 16 residues. Trimming at V came to 4 bases and at J to 5 bases, leaving 9 bases not matched to a gene. The CDR3 spells CASSPQDRAGTGELFF. In DNA form, the CDR3 reads TGCGCCAGCAGCCCCCAGGACAGGGCGGGGACCGGGGAGCTGTTTTTT.

V is TRBV13 and J is TRBJ2-7; D is ambiguous. CDR1 and CDR2 (germline): PRHDT, FYEKMQ (reference sequence). This CDR3 comprises 12 residues. V was clipped by 2 bases and J by 5 bases, with 7 bases between them. This CDR3 reads CASSLSSNEQYF. CDR3 in DNA: TGTGCCAGCAGCTTAAGTAGCAACGAGCAGTACTTC.